These T cell receptor beta chains were read from a single sample in a study of T cell changes during pregnancy in multiple sclerosis. Assay: immunoSEQ multiplex PCR; the TCRdb copy retains only in-frame clones and omits some. This sample carries about 44,000 clones, approximately 92% of them seen once, and the ten largest clones take more than 0.6%. The material sequenced was CD4+ T cells from peripheral blood mononuclear cells, taken in the first trimester of pregnancy. These receptors were taken from a female donor with multiple sclerosis, enrolled in a pregnancy study. CDR3s include the opening cysteine and the closing phenylalanine or tryptophan.

cdr3_aa cdr3_length j_call v_call
CASSLGTPGNTIYF 14 TRBJ1-3 TRBV5-1
CASSSLRRVLSTDTQYF 17 TRBJ2-3 TRBV11-2
CASSRQGNEQFF 12 TRBJ2-1 TRBV5-6
CASSLRSGMNQPQHF 15 TRBJ1-5 TRBV7-2
CATSRGERGTDTQYF 15 TRBJ2-3 TRBV15
CSASNNRNYTF 11 TRBJ1-2 TRBV20-1
CASSLPQAGGTGELFF 16 TRBJ2-2 TRBV7-3
CASSLKGGTDTQYF 14 TRBJ2-3 TRBV5-1
CASSPRQGGTEAFF 14 TRBJ1-1 TRBV18
CASSRQVTDTQYF 13 TRBJ2-3 TRBV7-3
CASSLGSLLSGNTIYF 16 TRBJ1-3 TRBV28
CASIHLGDNSYEQYF 15 TRBJ2-7 TRBV6-7
CASNRQPQQGGYTF 14 TRBJ1-2 TRBV2
CASSPGGSYNEQFF 14 TRBJ2-1 TRBV5-1
CASRRDPRGHEQYF 14 NA TRBV6-5
CAINVAGSTDTQYF 14 TRBJ2-3 TRBV10-3
CASSLGDRGLVDEQFF 16 TRBJ2-1 TRBV5-1
CASSSLGLVTEAFF 14 TRBJ1-1 TRBV7-2
CASSFEGRETQYF 13 TRBJ2-5 TRBV28
CASSQDPQGNYGYTF 15 TRBJ1-2 TRBV4-2
CASNPTGDQPQHF 13 TRBJ1-5 TRBV6-1
CASNRIGGYTHTGTDTQYF 19 TRBJ2-3 TRBV28
CASSSLGQGGMNTEAFF 17 TRBJ1-1 TRBV27
CASSLSGVVAGGPDTQYF 18 TRBJ2-3 TRBV7-3
CASSSPGTQETQYF 14 TRBJ2-5 TRBV27
CASSLDGRRDEQFF 14 TRBJ2-1 TRBV5-1
CASSPDYNEQFF 12 TRBJ2-1 TRBV11-1
CASSPPWGDRNTQYF 15 TRBJ2-3 TRBV28
CASSSGIQPQHF 12 TRBJ1-5 TRBV6-6
CASSIQGRDYEQYF 14 TRBJ2-7 TRBV19
CASSPIGTGVSEQYF 15 TRBJ2-7 TRBV18
CASSQEPSGTGELFF 15 TRBJ2-2 TRBV4-2
CASSPRLRNEQFF 13 TRBJ2-1 TRBV14
CASSRLAGEGEQYF 14 TRBJ2-7 TRBV6-6
CASSDPWLDRGVYEQYF 17 TRBJ2-7 TRBV6-4
CASSRGRASTDTQYF 15 TRBJ2-3 TRBV4-2
CASSLGSLAGGEQYF 15 TRBJ2-7 TRBV7-9
CASSSGVAGGRETQYF 16 TRBJ2-5 TRBV5-1
CASSRDRGPGDTQYF 15 TRBJ2-3 TRBV5-1
CASIGRFYNEQFF 13 TRBJ2-1 TRBV27
CASSTPGQGTYGYTF 15 TRBJ1-2 TRBV7-8